This T cell receptor (beta chain) emerged from a study of T cells after posttransplantation cyclophosphamide. The method was immunoSEQ multiplex PCR; TCRdb's version includes in-frame clones alone and lacks a portion of them. The profile shows tens of thousands of clones, around 90% of them singletons. Sampled 1 year posttransplant, controls received myeloablative marrow transplants, methotrexate and a calcineurin inhibitor. CDR1 MGHRA and CDR2 YSYEKL come from the germline V gene. The V end was cut by 7 bases, the J end by 5 bases, with 9 bases between. The CDR3 sequence is 11 residues long. This clonotype originated in a female patient aged 50-59 years who received an allogeneic stem cell transplant from an unrelated donor, was CMV-positive, and had chronic GVHD only. The graft donor may have given rise to some T cells. This material consisted of PBMCs, taken after an allogeneic stem cell transplant with a calcineurin inhibitor and methotrexate. The genes are TRBV4-1 and TRBJ2-7; D is ambiguous. This CDR3 reads CASTGDHEQYF. The CDR3 coding sequence is TGCGCCAGCACAGGTGACCACGAGCAGTACTTC.